The 17 T cell receptor beta chains below were found in one sample sequenced in a study of cytomegalovirus exposure and HLA in healthy donors. This PCR relied on a set of 60 Vbeta primers and 13 Jbeta primers. Profiled with immunoSEQ multiplex PCR; TCRdb holds only in-frame clones, not every one. The sample includes 150,000 to 200,000 clones, approximately 84% of them seen just once. Sequenced input: PBMCs. The receptors here all came from a girl aged 5 to 17 in good health and CMV-seropositive.

The rearrangement joins TRBV29-1 to TRBJ1-1; TRBD1 might be the D (5 bases). This CDR3 spans 14 amino acids. CDR1 and CDR2 from the germline V gene are SQVTM and ANQGSEA. With 2 bases removed from V and 1 base from J, the gap between germline ends came to 11 bases. In DNA, the CDR3 is TGCAGCGTTGAAACGGGCAGGGCGAACACTGAAGCTTTCTTT. As protein: CSVETGRANTEAFF.

This clone was seen a handful of times. The rearrangement joins TRBV4-2 to TRBJ2-1; 8 bases align to TRBD2. CDR3 length: 17 amino acids. Germline assignment: CDR1 LGHNA and CDR2 YNFKEQ. After removal of 1 base from V and 0 bases from J, the junction contained 5 bases not matched to a gene. Here the CDR3 DNA reads TGTGCCAGCAGCCAAGTGAGCGGGGGCCTCTCCTACAATGAGCAGTTCTTC. It encodes CASSQVSGGLSYNEQFF.

This chain connects TRBV27 to TRBJ1-2; 8 bases agree with TRBD1. Unmatched junction bases numbered 12, after V lost 6 bases and J lost 3 bases. The CDR3 spans 16 residues. The germline V gene has CDR1 MNHEY and CDR2 SMNVEV (reference sequence). The CDR3 DNA reads TGTGCCAGCAGACCAACCCCCGGACAGGGAGACTATGGCTACACCTTC. Its protein is CASRPTPGQGDYGYTF.

The rearrangement links TRBV7-9 to TRBJ2-2, with D possibly being TRBD1 (6 bases). Per the germline V gene, CDR1 is SEHNR and CDR2 is FQNEAQ (reference sequence). The CDR3 has 16 amino acids. The V end lost 4 bases, the J end lost 0 bases, and 12 bases lay between the germline ends. The CDR3: CASSSWGQPNTGELFF. As DNA, the CDR3 is TGTGCCAGCAGCTCCTGGGGGCAGCCGAACACCGGGGAGCTGTTTTTT.

The gene calls are TRBV6-6 and TRBJ1-5, with D unclear. This CDR3 region has 13 residues. Germline CDR1 and CDR2: MNHNY and SVGAGI (reference sequence). V lost 0 bases to trimming and J lost 9 bases, with 9 bases between them. In DNA form, the CDR3 reads TGTGCCAGCAGTTACTCGGAGGGCTCGCCCCAGCATTTT. Its translation: CASSYSEGSPQHF.

The J gene is TRBJ2-2, the V gene TRBV30; the D gene is possibly TRBD1 (5 bases). The CDR3 loop spans 13 amino acids. Trimming pared 3 bases from V and 1 base from J, leaving 6 bases between. From germline, CDR1 is GTSNPN and CDR2 SVGIG (reference sequence). The CDR3 region is CAWRGQNTGELFF. DNA for the CDR3: TGTGCCTGGAGAGGACAGAACACCGGGGAGCTGTTTTTT.

This clone was counted a few times. The genes are TRBV7-3 and TRBJ2-1, with D possibly matching TRBD2 (5 bases). The CDR3 length is 15 residues. CDR1 is SGHTA, CDR2 FQGTGA, per germline. V shed 0 bases and J shed 1 base, with 7 bases lying between them. CDR3 bases: TGTGCCAGCAGCTTAACCCCGGGGTCCTACAATGAGCAGTTCTTC. The encoded protein is CASSLTPGSYNEQFF. Full variable domain (rest looked up from reference TRBV7-3 and TRBJ2-1): GAGVSQTPSNKVTEKGKYVELRCDPISGHTALYWYRQSLGQGPEFLIYFQGTGAADDSGLPNDRFFAVRPEGSVSTLKIQRTERGDSAVYLCASSLTPGSYNEQFFGPGTRLTVL.

J is TRBJ1-6 and V is TRBV5-4; 9 bases are a match to TRBD1. The CDR3 contains 14 residues. Unmatched junction bases numbered 2, after V lost 4 bases and J lost 6 bases. Germline lookup yields CDR1 SGHNT and CDR2 YYREEE (reference sequence). The DNA for the CDR3 is TGTGCCAGCAGCACGACAGGGGGTAATTCACCCCTCCACTTT. Its translation is CASSTTGGNSPLHF.

V and J are TRBV27 and TRBJ1-1; 9 nucleotides match TRBD1. The CDR3 runs 15 residues. Per germline, CDR1 MNHEY and CDR2 SMNVEV (reference sequence). The trim removed 2 bases at V and 1 base at J, leaving 2 bases unmatched. The CDR3: CASSLGTGWNTEAFF. DNA for the CDR3: TGTGCCAGCAGTTTAGGGACAGGGTGGAACACTGAAGCTTTCTTT.

The chain employs TRBV5-4 and TRBJ2-3; D is uncertain. CDR1 and CDR2 from the germline V gene are SGHNT and YYREEE (reference sequence). Trimming left V 0 bases short and J 0 bases short, with 5 bases between. This CDR3 contains 14 residues. CDR3 DNA sequence: TGTGCCAGCAGCTTGGCTACTAGCACAGATACGCAGTATTTT. It yields the protein CASSLATSTDTQYF.

The chain employs TRBV6-6 and TRBJ1-6; 7 bases map to TRBD1. This CDR3 is 14 amino acids long. With V trimmed by 5 bases and J by 7 bases, 5 bases remained unmatched. Germline CDR1 MNHNY, CDR2 SVGAGI (reference sequence). The CDR3 bases are TGTGCCAGCAGTCCCCAGGGGGGAAATTCACCCCTCCACTTT. It is translated as CASSPQGGNSPLHF.

This chain's CDR3 is CASSLDRTGDPRVYSNQPQHF. CDR3 nucleotide sequence: TGTGCCAGCAGCCTAGACCGCACAGGGGACCCAAGAGTGTATAGCAATCAGCCCCAGCATTTT. The chain joins TRBV14 to TRBJ1-5, with TRBD1 identical over 7 bases. The ends lost 4 bases at V and 0 bases at J; junction bases unmatched: 21. CDR1 is SGHDN and CDR2 is FVKESK in the germline V gene. This CDR3 is built from 21 residues.

The chain has TRBV10-2 and TRBJ1-4; 7 bases map to TRBD1. After removal of 5 bases from V and 8 bases from J, the junction contained 11 bases not matched to a gene. The germline V gene has CDR1 WSHSY and CDR2 SAAADI. This CDR3 comprises 15 residues. The DNA for the CDR3 is TGCGCCAGCAGTCTAAGGGGCAGGGGGGCGGAAAAACTGTTTTTT. Amino acid sequence: CASSLRGRGAEKLFF.

This chain links TRBV19 with TRBJ1-2, with D possibly matching TRBD1 (6 bases). V gave up 6 bases and J gave up 4 bases, with 9 bases separating them. Germline assignment: CDR1 LNHDA and CDR2 SQIVND (reference sequence). The CDR3 extends over 12 amino acids. The CDR3 spells CASSGQRYGYTF. The CDR3 DNA is TGTGCCAGTAGCGGACAGCGCTATGGCTACACCTTC.

The CDR3 protein is CASSLISTGGGTGELFF. CDR3 DNA: TGTGCCAGCAGCTTAATCTCCACGGGAGGGGGCACCGGGGAGCTGTTTTTT. The chain recombines TRBV11-3 with TRBJ2-2; TRBD2 agrees at 8 bases. V trimming: 2 bases; J trimming: 4 bases; junction bases outside the gene matches: 9. This CDR3 comprises 17 residues. In germline, CDR1 is SGHNT, CDR2 YENEEA. Full variable domain (rest looked up from reference TRBV11-3 and TRBJ2-2): EAGVVQSPRYKIIEKKQPVAFWCNPISGHNTLYWYLQNLGQGPELLIRYENEEAVDDSQLPKDRFSAERLKGVDSTLKIQPAELGDSAVYLCASSLISTGGGTGELFFGEGSRLTVL.

The chain is built from TRBV7-6 and TRBJ2-7; D unresolved. Per the germline V gene, CDR1 is SGHVS and CDR2 is FNYEAQ. The CDR3 sequence is 13 residues long. V lost 0 bases and J 1 base, leaving 4 bases between the germline ends. CDR3 protein: CASSLAGSYEQYF. The CDR3, as DNA: TGTGCCAGCAGCTTAGCCGGGTCCTACGAGCAGTACTTC.

The chain couples TRBV7-3 to TRBJ2-2; 8 bases are a match to TRBD2. Trimming cost V 4 bases and J 6 bases; bases outside gene matches: 4. CDR1 and CDR2 (germline): SGHTA, FQGTGA. The CDR3 runs 14 residues. This CDR3 reads CASSYFGGAGELFF. The CDR3 DNA reads as TGTGCCAGCAGCTATTTCGGGGGGGCCGGGGAGCTGTTTTTT. The whole variable domain, remainder taken from reference TRBV7-3 and TRBJ2-2, is GAGVSQTPSNKVTEKGKYVELRCDPISGHTALYWYRQSLGQGPEFLIYFQGTGAADDSGLPNDRFFAVRPEGSVSTLKIQRTERGDSAVYLCASSYFGGAGELFFGEGSRLTVL.